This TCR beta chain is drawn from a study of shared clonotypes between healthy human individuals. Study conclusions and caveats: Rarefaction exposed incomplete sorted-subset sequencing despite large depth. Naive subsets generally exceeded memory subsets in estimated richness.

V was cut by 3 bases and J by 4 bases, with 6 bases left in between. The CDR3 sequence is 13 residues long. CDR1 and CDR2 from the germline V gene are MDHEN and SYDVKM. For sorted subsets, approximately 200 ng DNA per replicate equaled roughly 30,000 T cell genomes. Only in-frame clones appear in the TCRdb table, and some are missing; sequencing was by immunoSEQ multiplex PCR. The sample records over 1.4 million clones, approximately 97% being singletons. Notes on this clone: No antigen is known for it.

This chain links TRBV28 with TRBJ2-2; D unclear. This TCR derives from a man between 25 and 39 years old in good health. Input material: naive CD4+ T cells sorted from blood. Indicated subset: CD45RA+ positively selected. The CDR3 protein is CASSFLVTGELFF. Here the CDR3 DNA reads TGTGCCAGCAGTTTCTTAGTCACCGGGGAGCTGTTTTTT.